The 6 T cell receptor beta chains presented below share a single source sample, sequenced in a study of identical twins. TCRdb re-analysed the 5' RACE reads in MiXCR, keeping a single row per CDR3 protein. The data show 650,000 to 750,000 distinct CDR3 sequences, with 21% seen just once and approximately 4.3% held by the top ten. The same sample was also studied in work on T cells expressing NK-cell markers.

Sequenced: PBMCs. Receptors were obtained from a young woman in good health.

The chain is built from TRBV5-1 and TRBJ1-5; TRBD1 agrees at 8 bases. This CDR3 is 14 amino acids long. Trimming took 5 bases from V and 6 from J; bases not matched to a gene: 7. CDR1 and CDR2 from the germline V gene are SGHRS and YFSETQ. The CDR3 nucleotides are TGCGCCAGCAGTCCTCGGACAGGGACTCAGCCCCAGCATTTT. Amino acids: CASSPRTGTQPQHF.

The chain uses TRBV9 and TRBJ2-1; 11 nucleotides agree with TRBD2. CDR3 length: 18 residues. J lost 7 bases, V lost 0 bases, and 12 bases had no gene match. Germline values: CDR1 SGDLS, CDR2 YYNGEE. The CDR3 loop is CASSVVGSGGAKGNEQFF. The CDR3 region has the DNA TGTGCCAGCAGCGTAGTTGGTAGCGGGGGGGCCAAGGGGAATGAGCAGTTCTTC.

The chain carries TRBV29-1 and TRBJ1-2, with D possibly matching TRBD1 (5 bases). The CDR3 has 12 residues. V lost 0 bases and J lost 10, with 12 bases in between. Germline loops: CDR1 SQVTM, CDR2 ANQGSEA. CDR3 sequence reads: CSVEEPGAPYTF. The CDR3 DNA sequence: TGCAGCGTTGAAGAACCCGGGGCACCCTACACCTTC.

This sequence joins TRBV12-3 or TRBV12-4 and TRBJ2-2, with unresolved D. The CDR3 loop spans 15 amino acids. Trimming left V 2 bases short and J 5 bases short, with 12 bases between. As DNA, the CDR3 is TGTGCCAGCAGTTTATGGGGTTATACGACCGGGGAGCTGTTTTTT. Its translation is CASSLWGYTTGELFF.

CDR3 protein: CASSVRQGSTDTQYF. In nucleotides, the CDR3 is TGTGCCAGCAGTGTCAGACAGGGAAGCACAGATACGCAGTATTTT. The gene calls are TRBV6-1 and TRBJ2-3; 7 bases are shared with TRBD1. Trimming took 4 bases from V and 0 from J; bases not matched to a gene: 4. Germline values: CDR1 MNHNS, CDR2 SASEGT. CDR3 length equals 15 residues.

This clonotype appeared once. The V gene is TRBV11-3, the J gene TRBJ1-6; D perhaps matches TRBD1 (5 bases). Trimming cost V 5 bases and J 8 bases, with 10 bases left between them. The CDR3 length is 13 residues. The germline CDR1 and CDR2 sequences are SGHNT and YENEEA. CDR3 DNA sequence: TGTGCCAGCAGCCCGGGGGGATATTCACCCCTCCACTTT. Translating gives CASSPGGYSPLHF.